The subject of this entry is one TCR beta chain. Methods used by the authors: Using reference gene primer amplification, nucleated cell counts were estimated. Using immunoSEQ multiplex PCR, the repertoire was profiled, and TCRdb retains in-frame clones only, with some absent. That table supplies the V and J calls and clone size; D and trimming were determined from the DNA. The table records about 300,000 clones, about 87% of them present only once. V gave up 5 bases and J gave up 10 bases, with 18 bases separating them. The CDR3 runs 14 residues. The germline CDR1 and CDR2 sequences are MNHEY and SVGAGI. This specimen comes from a study of blood T cell repertoires in COVID-19. Whole-study context: COVID-19 samples from acute and convalescent phases originated in the United States, Italy and Spain. From T cells, B-cell-depleted T cells, or PBMCs came the material, which was cDNA or gDNA.

This TCR derives from a man in his 70s with acute or convalescent COVID-19. The gene calls are TRBV6-5 and TRBJ1-5; weak D call: TRBD1 (6 bases). The sample taken for sequencing was peripheral blood. CDR3 DNA: TGTGCCAGCAGTCCCAGGGGAGGGTCGCTACCCCAGCATTTT. It translates to CASSPRGGSLPQHF.